This entry is about one T cell receptor beta chain. The data stem from a study of control samples from healthy donors and cancer patients. The data were produced by immunoSEQ multiplex PCR, yet TCRdb's version contains in-frame clones alone and is incomplete. The table records roughly 59,000 clones, roughly nine tenths of them present only once. From germline, CDR1 is KGHDR and CDR2 SFDVKD. V was cut by 7 bases and J by 3 bases, with 13 bases left in between. The CDR3 has 14 amino acids. The origin of this receptor is a man aged 40-49 years with colorectal cancer. This chain links TRBV24-1 with TRBJ2-3; D tentatively fits TRBD1 or TRBD2 (5 bases each). The material sequenced was PBMCs. As DNA, the CDR3 is TGTGCCACCAGAGGGGTTGGGAGTACAGATACGCAGTATTTT. This translates into CATRGVGSTDTQYF.